The clone carrying this T cell receptor beta chain was observed many times. Its antigen is unknown. These data belong to a study of regulatory T cells in long-lasting Graves disease. Whole-study results and caveats: It was in persistent disease that TRBV28, TRBJ1-2 and TRBJ2-5 were favored.

Indicated time point: persistent/refractory GD, antithyroid drugs over 5 years with positive TRAb. Scientists built the TCR library using RNA that was extracted from PBMCs. The authors built TCR beta libraries using iRepertoire HTBI primers and Arm-PCR of CDR3 regions. MiXCR, run by TCRdb on the multiplex PCR reads, gives a single entry per CDR3 protein. The sample has around 450,000 distinct CDR3 sequences; about a fifth are singletons. This CDR3 comprises 18 residues. Trimming took 6 bases from V and 1 from J; bases not matched to a gene: 13. Per germline, CDR1 MNHEY and CDR2 SVGAGI. The TCR was taken from a female donor with Graves disease. This chain uses TRBV6-5 with TRBJ2-5, with 11 bases that match TRBD2. This sample comprised peripheral blood mononuclear cells (PBMCs), obtained when the disease was refractory, from a patient treated with antithyroid drugs. The CDR3 DNA follows: TGTGCCAGCAGACCCTCGAACCTGGGACTAGCGGCCCAAGAGACCCAGTACTTC. Protein: CASRPSNLGLAAQETQYF.